Shown below are 20 T cell receptor beta chains from a single sample sequenced in a study of blood T cell repertoires in COVID-19. Profiling relied on immunoSEQ multiplex PCR, and the TCRdb table lists in-frame clones only, not all of them. The sample consists of 210,000 or so clones, roughly 90% of them appearing once. Sequencing was carried out using peripheral blood. The receptor set was obtained from a woman aged 40-49 years with acute or convalescent COVID-19.

The chain links TRBV6-5 to TRBJ1-2; D not certain. The ends were cut back, 7 bases at V and 4 bases at J, with 16 bases in the middle. Germline V gives CDR1 MNHEY, CDR2 SVGAGI. There are 14 residues in the CDR3. This CDR3 is CASTFREGTYGYTF. CDR3 bases: TGTGCCAGCACCTTTAGGGAGGGTACCTATGGCTACACCTTC.

The chain combines TRBV15 with TRBJ2-1; D is undetermined. Germline V lookup: CDR1 LNHNV, CDR2 YYDKDF (reference sequence). The CDR3 has 15 amino acids. Deletions cut 1 base from V and 6 bases from J, with 13 bases between. CDR3 sequence (DNA): TGTGCCACCAGCAGAGGCGGCCCCGTGAGCAATGAGCAGTTCTTC. This encodes CATSRGGPVSNEQFF.

The V gene is TRBV19, the J gene TRBJ1-2, with D unclear. This CDR3 comprises 15 residues. Trimming shortened V by 1 base and J by 4 bases, and 13 bases separated the two germline ends. Germline CDR1 and CDR2: LNHDA and SQIVND (reference sequence). The CDR3 DNA reads as TGTGCCAGTAGTATAGCCCCCGGGAAAAGCTATGGCTACACCTTC. Amino acid sequence: CASSIAPGKSYGYTF. The full variable domain, its missing parts supplied by reference TRBV19 and TRBJ1-2, is DGGITQSPKYLFRKEGQNVTLSCEQNLNHDAMYWYRQDPGQGLRLIYYSQIVNDFQKGDIAEGYSVSREKKESFPLTVTSAQKNPTAFYLCASSIAPGKSYGYTFGSGTRLTVV.

This chain joins TRBV10-3 and TRBJ2-2; TRBD2 matches at 14 bases. The J segment lost 4 bases and the V segment lost 5 bases, leaving 3 bases of the junction unmatched. Per germline, CDR1 ENHRY and CDR2 SYGVKD. The CDR3 consists of 16 residues. The CDR3 here is CAISKGLAGATGELFF. CDR3 nucleotide sequence: TGTGCCATCAGTAAGGGACTAGCGGGAGCCACCGGGGAGCTGTTTTTT.

This clone has only one observation. The CDR3 sequence is CSVVGGQDEGTQYF. The CDR3 bases are TGCAGCGTTGTGGGGGGACAGGACGAGGGGACCCAGTACTTC. J is TRBJ2-5 and V is TRBV29-1; 8 nucleotides line up with TRBD1. Looked up from germline, CDR1 is SQVTM and CDR2 is ANQGSEA. With 4 bases clipped from V and 7 bases from J, the junction kept 11 bases outside the gene matches. The CDR3 contains 14 residues.

The chain combines TRBV5-1 with TRBJ2-1, with unresolved D. Trimming pared 4 bases from V and 0 bases from J, leaving 11 bases between. The CDR3 runs to 15 residues. Germline assignment: CDR1 SGHRS and CDR2 YFSETQ. The CDR3 nucleotides are TGCGCCAGCAGCAAGACACTGTACTCCTACAATGAGCAGTTCTTC. It codes for CASSKTLYSYNEQFF.

This clone was recorded a few times. CDR3 sequence reads: CASRDGRAGPGGYTF. The CDR3 DNA reads as TGTGCCAGCAGAGACGGGAGGGCAGGCCCTGGAGGCTACACCTTC. V and J are TRBV2 and TRBJ1-2; D gene uncertain. Trimming shortened V by 6 bases and J by 8 bases, and 22 bases separated the two germline ends. There are 15 residues in the CDR3. Germline V lookup: CDR1 SNHLY, CDR2 FYNNEI.

The chain is built from TRBV5-4 and TRBJ1-1; a weak D match, TRBD1 (6 bases). Germline-derived CDR1 and CDR2 are SGHNT and YYREEE (reference sequence). This CDR3 contains 13 residues. V was cut by 5 bases and J by 5 bases, with 13 bases left in between. This chain's CDR3 is CASSTVGGTEAFF. The DNA of the CDR3 is TGTGCCAGCAGTACTGTAGGGGGAACTGAAGCTTTCTTT.

The chain recombines TRBV5-1 with TRBJ2-5, with a weak D call TRBD2 (6 bases). This CDR3 contains 14 residues. The ends were cut back, 6 bases at V and 1 base at J, with 13 bases in the middle. Germline CDR1 SGHRS, CDR2 YFSETQ. CDR3: CASTTSGFQETQYF. CDR3 in DNA: TGCGCCAGCACCACCAGCGGGTTCCAAGAGACCCAGTACTTC. The whole variable domain, remainder taken from reference TRBV5-1 and TRBJ2-5, is KAGVTQTPRYLIKTRGQQVTLSCSPISGHRSVSWYQQTPGQGLQFLFEYFSETQRNKGNFPGRFSGRQFSNSRSEMNVSTLELGDSALYLCASTTSGFQETQYFGPGTRLLVL.

The rearrangement joins TRBV4-2 to TRBJ1-5; TRBD1 agrees at 9 bases. V lost 1 base, J lost 2 bases, and 3 bases stayed unmatched. Looked up from germline, CDR1 is LGHNA and CDR2 is YNFKEQ. The CDR3 spans 16 residues. The CDR3, as DNA: TGTGCCAGCAGCCAAGGAAGGGACAGGGGCAATCAGCCCCAGCATTTT. Amino acids: CASSQGRDRGNQPQHF.

This rearrangement joins TRBV19 to TRBJ1-2; TRBD1 is a possible D gene (6 bases). The germline V gene has CDR1 LNHDA and CDR2 SQIVND (reference sequence). The CDR3 consists of 15 residues. V lost 5 bases to trimming and J lost 2 bases, with 15 bases between them. Written as DNA, the CDR3 is TGTGCCAGTAGTGGGGAAGGACAGATCAACTATGGCTACACCTTC. Its protein product is CASSGEGQINYGYTF.

This chain links TRBV18 with TRBJ1-5; D is possibly TRBD1 (5 bases). This CDR3 comprises 19 residues. The germline CDR1 and CDR2 sequences are KGHSH and LQKENI. V shed 2 bases and J shed 5 bases, with 25 bases lying between them. CDR3 sequence (DNA): TGTGCCAGCTCACCAACTCATATGGTCTCAGGGAGGGTCGATCAGCCCCAGCATTTT. Protein sequence: CASSPTHMVSGRVDQPQHF.

The rearrangement uses TRBV2 and TRBJ1-1; no reliable D call. Trimming cost V 4 bases and J 6 bases, with 6 bases left between them. The CDR3 covers 11 residues. Germline V gene sequence: CDR1 SNHLY, CDR2 FYNNEI. Here the CDR3 DNA reads TGTGCCAGCAGTGTTTATGCTGAAGCTTTCTTT. Translating gives CASSVYAEAFF.

This chain connects TRBV5-4 to TRBJ1-2; maybe TRBD1 (6 bases). The germline V gene encodes CDR1 SGHNT and CDR2 YYREEE (reference sequence). There are 13 residues in the CDR3. The V gene lost 0 bases and the J gene lost 8 bases, with 11 bases spanning the gap. The CDR3 region has the DNA TGTGCCAGCAGCTTGGACAGGGTGGAAGGCTACACCTTC. Its translation: CASSLDRVEGYTF.

This chain uses TRBV27 with TRBJ2-3; no definite D call. In germline, CDR1 is MNHEY, CDR2 SMNVEV (reference sequence). V was shortened by 6 bases and J by 0 bases, with 4 bases between the two germline ends. The CDR3 is 12 amino acids. CDR3 protein: CASSGSTDTQYF. The CDR3 coding sequence is TGTGCCAGCAGCGGGAGCACAGATACGCAGTATTTT.

V is TRBV12-3 or TRBV12-4 and J is TRBJ1-5, with 8 bases lining up with TRBD1. J lost 5 bases, V lost 4 bases, and 1 base had no gene match. The CDR3 is 13 amino acids. The CDR3 nucleotides read TGTGCCAGCAGTTCGACAGGGGATCAGCCCCAGCATTTT. Protein: CASSSTGDQPQHF.

The chain joins TRBV18 to TRBJ1-2; the match to TRBD1 covers 8 bases. V lost 5 bases and J lost 8; bases outside the gene matches: 7. From germline, CDR1 is KGHSH and CDR2 LQKENI. CDR3 size: 13 residues. CDR3 in DNA: TGTGCCAGCTCATCTCAGGGGGCGCGAGGCTACACCTTC. It specifies CASSSQGARGYTF.

The genes are TRBV7-8 and TRBJ2-1, with unresolved D. Trimming stripped 3 bases from V and 6 bases from J, with 12 bases between. In germline, CDR1 is SGHVS, CDR2 FQNEAQ. The CDR3 spans 14 residues. The CDR3 loop reads CASSFKRLANEQFF. In DNA form, the CDR3 reads TGTGCCAGCAGCTTTAAAAGACTGGCCAATGAGCAGTTCTTC.

The chain recombines TRBV5-1 with TRBJ2-7; D not resolved. Germline loops: CDR1 SGHRS, CDR2 YFSETQ. The V gene lost 2 bases and the J gene lost 1 base, with 4 bases spanning the gap. CDR3 size: 12 residues. Here the CDR3 DNA reads TGCGCCAGCAGCTTTCTTTCCTACGAGCAGTACGTC. Its translation is CASSFLSYEQYV.

This clone was found once. The V call is TRBV6-5, the J call TRBJ1-2; D gene unclear. Germline values: CDR1 MNHEY, CDR2 SVGAGI. The CDR3 consists of 14 residues. Deletions cut 5 bases from V and 1 base from J, with 11 bases between. The CDR3 coding sequence is TGTGCCAGCAGTCCCTACAGCTTTAACTATGGCTACACCTTC. It yields the protein CASSPYSFNYGYTF.